The clone carrying this T cell receptor beta chain was seen repeatedly, ten times or more. Its antigen is undetermined. J gave up 0 bases and V 1 base, and 3 bases lay outside the gene matches. Germline values: CDR1 SGHTA, CDR2 FQGNSA. The length of the CDR3 is 15 residues. By quantitative 5'-RACE with molecular barcodes, the TCR beta libraries were made. Via MiXCR, TCRdb re-called the 5' RACE reads, giving one row per CDR3 protein. Of some 220,000 distinct CDR3 sequences detected, just under 7.5% appear once; the ten largest clones hold around 14%. These data belong to a study of CD8 T cells in ankylosing spondylitis. General study results and limits: Existing reports had already noted some motif variants in reactive arthritis synovial fluid and blood. Characteristic, it appeared, of ankylosing spondylitis blood was a TCR beta motif of fewer than 10 highly homologous variants. Disease-linked clones bore a CD8+ phenotype and were relatively rare in peripheral blood. There was reportedly significant enrichment of clones that were disease-linked in matched ankylosing spondylitis synovial fluid.

The receptor was derived from a male donor with ankylosing spondylitis. The genes are TRBV7-2 and TRBJ2-7; 7 bases match TRBD2. Input material: blood, either unsorted or a sorted T cell fraction (not recorded which). In DNA form, the CDR3 reads TGTGCCAGCAGCTTAGGCGGGGGATTCTCCTACGAGCAGTACTTC. Residues: CASSLGGGFSYEQYF.